This T cell receptor (beta chain) is drawn from a study of cytomegalovirus exposure and HLA in healthy donors. CDR3 length equals 13 residues. CDR1 is SQVTM and CDR2 is ANQGSEA in the germline V gene. V gave up 6 bases and J gave up 3 bases; unmatched junction bases: 8. Findings and caveats of the study: According to reports, the classifier identified cytomegalovirus status with high specificity and sensitivity.

Both 60 Vbeta primers and 13 Jbeta primers went into the PCR. Libraries were prepared by immunoSEQ multiplex PCR; TCRdb keeps only in-frame clonotypes and omits some of them. Of approximately 150,000 clones listed, approximately 80% are singletons. With respect to this clone: Its specificity is not known.

The chain links TRBV29-1 to TRBJ2-7, with TRBD1 identical over 7 bases. This TCR was sampled from a man aged 25 to 45 in good health and CMV-seropositive. Material for sequencing was PBMCs. The CDR3 reads CSVSGTVYYEQYF. As DNA, the CDR3 is TGCAGCGTCTCCGGGACAGTCTACTACGAGCAGTACTTC.